The 17 T cell receptor beta chains presented below share a single source sample, sequenced in a study of blood T cell repertoires in COVID-19. The data were produced by immunoSEQ multiplex PCR, yet TCRdb's version contains in-frame clones alone and is incomplete. The sample has approximately 170,000 clones; roughly 88% are singletons. Sample: peripheral blood. The receptors shown here come from a man between 18 and 29 years old with COVID-19, enrolled during active disease.

V usage is TRBV7-2 and J usage is TRBJ1-4; TRBD1 matches 8 bases. The V segment lost 4 bases and the J segment 8 bases; nucleotides outside the gene matches: 12. CDR3 length: 16 amino acids. Germline V gene sequence: CDR1 SGHTA, CDR2 FQGNSA. The CDR3 region has the DNA TGTGCCAGCAGCTCTCAAGTAGGGACAGGAGGGGAAAAACTGTTTTTT. It yields the protein CASSSQVGTGGEKLFF.

This chain connects TRBV9 to TRBJ2-1, with 8 nucleotides matching TRBD2. The CDR3 contains 17 residues. Germline values: CDR1 SGDLS, CDR2 YYNGEE. The J segment lost 6 bases and the V segment lost 3 bases, leaving 14 bases of the junction unmatched. This CDR3 reads CASSESGRIGSRNEQFF. The CDR3 DNA follows: TGTGCCAGCAGCGAGAGCGGGAGAATTGGTTCACGCAATGAGCAGTTCTTC.

Remarks on this clone: Distinct nucleotide sequences in the sample also encode this CDR3. V usage is TRBV4-3 and J usage is TRBJ2-7, with a weak D call TRBD1 (5 bases). CDR3 length equals 16 residues. Germline CDR1 LGHNA, CDR2 YSLEER. V lost 0 bases, J lost 1 base, and 13 bases lay in between. The CDR3 region is CASSQDLLAGSYEQYF. The CDR3 region has the DNA TGCGCCAGCAGCCAAGATCTATTGGCAGGGTCCTACGAGCAGTACTTC.

The V gene is TRBV28, the J gene TRBJ1-5; no clear D gene. Germline V gene sequence: CDR1 MDHEN, CDR2 SYDVKM. The CDR3 extends over 14 amino acids. Trimming pared 3 bases from V and 4 bases from J, leaving 10 bases between. CDR3 loop: CASSFSKRNQPQHF. CDR3 DNA: TGTGCCAGCAGTTTTAGTAAACGAAATCAGCCCCAGCATTTT.

Only a few counts were recorded for this clone. V is TRBV4-3 and J is TRBJ2-2, with 13 bases identical to TRBD2. Trimming at V came to 3 bases and at J to 5 bases, leaving 6 bases not matched to a gene. This CDR3 is built from 17 residues. Germline V gene lookup returns CDR1 LGHNA and CDR2 YSLEER. CDR3 loop: CASSQGTSGEGTGELFF. The CDR3 DNA is TGCGCCAGCAGCCAGGGGACTAGCGGGGAGGGAACCGGGGAGCTGTTTTTT.

This clone occurred once. This chain connects TRBV11-2 to TRBJ2-7; the D is unclear. The length of the CDR3 is 16 residues. Looked up from germline, CDR1 is SGHAT and CDR2 is FQNNGV. V lost 4 bases and J 3 bases, leaving 19 bases between the germline ends. In DNA, the CDR3 is TGTGCCAGCAGCTCACCAGTCCCCCCGAGGATCTACGAGCAGTACTTC. It specifies CASSSPVPPRIYEQYF.

The rearrangement links TRBV5-6 to TRBJ2-1, with a weak D call TRBD2 (6 bases). CDR1 is SGHDT, CDR2 YYEEEE, per germline. The CDR3 covers 16 residues. Trimming shortened V by 4 bases and J by 4 bases, and 18 bases separated the two germline ends. CDR3 bases: TGTGCCAGCAGCCTGGGCGGGGCAGGGCCGTACAATGAGCAGTTCTTC. Amino acids: CASSLGGAGPYNEQFF.

The V gene is TRBV6-5, the J gene TRBJ1-1; D remains ambiguous. Trimming pared 2 bases from V and 2 bases from J, leaving 9 bases between. The germline CDR1 and CDR2 sequences are MNHEY and SVGAGI. The CDR3 extends over 14 amino acids. This chain's CDR3 is CASSYMAVNTEAFF. The CDR3 DNA sequence: TGTGCCAGCAGTTACATGGCGGTAAACACTGAAGCTTTCTTT.

The chain's CDR3 is CASSPRAPTSGRATDTQYF. DNA of the CDR3: TGTGCCAGCTCACCCCGCGCACCGACTAGCGGGAGAGCCACAGATACGCAGTATTTT. The genes are TRBV18 and TRBJ2-3; TRBD2 matches at 12 bases. The CDR3 contains 19 residues. Germline-derived CDR1 and CDR2 are KGHSH and LQKENI. The junction had 12 bases not matched to a gene; V was cut back by 3 bases and J by 2 bases.

A single count supports this clone. The V gene is TRBV28, the J gene TRBJ2-3; 9 positions agree with TRBD2. The CDR3 contains 16 residues. With V trimmed by 4 bases and J by 5 bases, 10 bases remained unmatched. CDR1 is MDHEN, CDR2 SYDVKM, per germline. The CDR3 DNA follows: TGTGCCAGCAGTTCCTTAGCGGGAGTGGGTCGAGATACGCAGTATTTT. This gives the protein CASSSLAGVGRDTQYF.

V is TRBV27 and J is TRBJ2-3; 7 nucleotides match TRBD1. Germline V gene lookup returns CDR1 MNHEY and CDR2 SMNVEV (reference sequence). This CDR3 is built from 14 residues. Losses at the gene ends were 3 bases for V and 6 bases for J; bases not matched to a gene: 6. CDR3 nucleotide sequence: TGTGCCAGCAGTTTCAGACAGGGTACGGATACGCAGTATTTT. It specifies CASSFRQGTDTQYF.

The genes are TRBV11-3 and TRBJ2-2, with 7 bases that match TRBD1. The germline V gene has CDR1 SGHNT and CDR2 YENEEA. After removal of 3 bases from V and 7 bases from J, the junction contained 5 bases not matched to a gene. The CDR3 covers 14 residues. The CDR3: CASSFQGDGGELFF. The CDR3 DNA follows: TGTGCCAGCAGCTTTCAGGGGGACGGCGGGGAGCTGTTTTTT. Drawing the rest from reference TRBV11-3 and TRBJ2-2, the complete variable domain is EAGVVQSPRYKIIEKKQPVAFWCNPISGHNTLYWYLQNLGQGPELLIRYENEEAVDDSQLPKDRFSAERLKGVDSTLKIQPAELGDSAVYLCASSFQGDGGELFFGEGSRLTVL.

The chain combines TRBV13 with TRBJ2-5, with 9 bases aligning to TRBD2. Trimming at V came to 5 bases and at J to 0 bases, leaving 13 bases not matched to a gene. The germline V gene encodes CDR1 PRHDT and CDR2 FYEKMQ (reference sequence). The CDR3 has 18 amino acids. The CDR3 DNA sequence: TGTGCCAGCAGCCCCCGGGGGTCTAGCGGGGCGTACCAAGAGACCCAGTACTTC. Its translation is CASSPRGSSGAYQETQYF.

CDR3 region: CASSSQVRFSEAFF. Written as DNA, the CDR3 is TGTGCCAGCAGCTCACAGGTTAGGTTTAGTGAAGCTTTCTTT. V and J are TRBV7-2 and TRBJ1-1; D is perhaps TRBD1 (5 bases). Trimming cost V 4 bases and J 7 bases, with 16 bases left between them. Germline CDR1 reads SGHTA; CDR2 reads FQGNSA. CDR3 length: 14 residues.

This chain joins TRBV29-1 and TRBJ1-1; 7 positions agree with TRBD1. The CDR3 runs to 17 residues. V was pared by 3 bases and J by 0 bases, with 13 bases of the junction left unmatched. Germline CDR1 SQVTM, CDR2 ANQGSEA. This CDR3 reads CSVDVYRGSLMNTEAFF. DNA for the CDR3: TGCAGCGTTGACGTTTACAGGGGCTCACTTATGAACACTGAAGCTTTCTTT.

The rearrangement uses TRBV10-3 and TRBJ2-3, with D perhaps matching TRBD1 (5 bases). This CDR3 has 14 residues. Germline assignment: CDR1 ENHRY and CDR2 SYGVKD. The V end was cut by 3 bases, the J end by 2 bases, with 9 bases between. The CDR3 protein is CAISDGRATDTQYF. As DNA, the CDR3 is TGTGCCATCAGTGATGGCAGGGCCACAGATACGCAGTATTTT.

This clone was seen once. The rearrangement joins TRBV27 to TRBJ2-3; TRBD2 agrees at 10 bases. V lost 5 bases to trimming and J lost 3 bases; unmatched junction nucleotides: 11. Germline CDR1 reads MNHEY; CDR2 reads SMNVEV (reference sequence). The CDR3 runs to 17 residues. In DNA form, the CDR3 reads TGTGCCAGCAGTCCCGGGGCTAGCGGGAGCAAGACAGATACGCAGTATTTT. This translates into CASSPGASGSKTDTQYF.